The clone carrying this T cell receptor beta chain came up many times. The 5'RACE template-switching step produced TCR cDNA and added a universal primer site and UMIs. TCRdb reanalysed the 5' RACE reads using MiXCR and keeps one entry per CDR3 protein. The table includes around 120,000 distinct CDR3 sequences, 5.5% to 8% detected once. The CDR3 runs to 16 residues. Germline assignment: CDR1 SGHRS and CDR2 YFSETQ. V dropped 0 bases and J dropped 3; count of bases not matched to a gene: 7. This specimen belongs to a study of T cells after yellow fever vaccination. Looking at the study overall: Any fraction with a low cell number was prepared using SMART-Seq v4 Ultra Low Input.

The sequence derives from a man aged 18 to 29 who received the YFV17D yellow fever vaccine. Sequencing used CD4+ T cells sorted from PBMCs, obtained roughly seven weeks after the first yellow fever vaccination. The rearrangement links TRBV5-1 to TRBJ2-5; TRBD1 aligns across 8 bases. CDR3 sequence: CASSLGTGRGKETQYF. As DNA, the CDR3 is TGCGCCAGCAGCTTGGGGACAGGGAGAGGAAAAGAGACCCAGTACTTC.